This T cell receptor (beta chain) was observed in a study of blood T cells in healthy people across ages. Findings of the study overall: Long-lived donors had more naive CD4+ cells and higher diversity than aged donors.

The germline CDR1 and CDR2 sequences are SEHNR and FQNEAQ (reference sequence). The CDR3 runs 14 residues. V lost 2 bases, J lost 4 bases, and 11 bases lay in between. This clonotype was picked up one time. Its antigen remains unidentified. Then a second PCR, running roughly 6 to 11 cycles, was carried out with a sample-barcoded 5' primer and a J-beta primer mix. Every cDNA was tagged by a template-switch adaptor with 12 random nucleotides. From the 5' RACE reads, TCRdb called clonotypes with MiXCR, one entry per CDR3 protein. This table holds about 1.4 million distinct CDR3 sequences, approximately 59% found once. Healthy Caucasian individuals from Russia aged roughly 6 to 100 were enrolled as donors.

The chain couples TRBV7-9 to TRBJ1-1, with D perhaps matching TRBD1 (6 bases). This TCR derives from a man between 18 and 35 years old in good health. Sequenced sample: blood. The CDR3, as DNA: TGTGCCAGCAGCTTATTTGGAGGGGGCACTGAAGCTTTCTTT. This gives the protein CASSLFGGGTEAFF.